This TCR beta chain was sequenced for a study of cytomegalovirus exposure and HLA in healthy donors. As to this clone: The target antigen is unknown.

The study sampled nominally healthy donors, though unrecorded immune exposures were likely. Germline-derived CDR1 and CDR2 are SGDLS and YYNGEE. The CDR3 sequence is 18 residues long. J lost 7 bases, V lost 9 bases, and 22 bases had no gene match. Overall study results and limits: A later analysis found that most CMV-associated TCR beta chains appeared HLA-restricted. Later analysis reportedly placed an Asian-associated ancestry cluster below the roughly 690-donor mean in N-insertions. A later analysis showed TCR association rates differing by HLA locus, peaking at DRB1 and lowest at HLA-C.

The PCR contained 60 Vbeta and 13 Jbeta primers. TCRdb keeps only in-frame clones here, not all; method: immunoSEQ multiplex PCR. This sample's table has just under 90,000 clones. Material: PBMCs. This receptor was taken from a girl aged 10-17 years in good health and CMV-seropositive. The rearrangement joins TRBV9 to TRBJ1-6; 7 bases match TRBD1. The CDR3 region has the DNA TGTGCCAATGTGCGGGGTGAGAAGGGGGCGACGAGAAATTCACCCCTCCACTTT. Its translation is CANVRGEKGATRNSPLHF.